This paragraph covers one T cell receptor beta chain sequence. The data derive from a study of blood T cell repertoires in COVID-19. Study-level background: The analysed material was cDNA or gDNA that came from T cells, B-cell-depleted T cells, or PBMCs.

As handled by the study authors: The assay estimated nucleated cells by amplifying reference gene primers. TCRdb keeps only in-frame clones here, not all; method: immunoSEQ multiplex PCR. D and trimming come from the DNA, and the V and J calls and clone size come from that table. The sample consists of about 360,000 clones, over 75% of them appearing once. The CDR3 is made up of 16 amino acids. Losses at the gene ends were 3 bases for V and 7 bases for J; bases not matched to a gene: 7. Germline values: CDR1 KGHSH, CDR2 LQKENI. Enrollees, 18 to 89 years old, lived in about two dozen US areas. Cohorts were assigned according to the clinical history that participants reported.

This TCR derives from a woman in her thirties or forties with acute COVID-19. The chain has TRBV18 and TRBJ1-6; TRBD1 matches at 9 bases. Sequencing was carried out using PBMCs or T cells enriched from blood (not recorded which). CDR3 sequence: CASSPFVTGGNSPLHF. The DNA of the CDR3 is TGTGCCAGCTCACCCTTTGTGACAGGGGGGAATTCACCCCTCCACTTT.